These T cell receptor beta chains were read from a single sample in a study of cytomegalovirus exposure and HLA in healthy donors. The data were produced by immunoSEQ multiplex PCR, yet TCRdb's version contains in-frame clones alone and is incomplete. Seen here are roughly 80,000 clones, around 67% observed once, and the top ten hold about 6.9%. The material sequenced was PBMCs. These receptor sequences come from a woman in her 50s in good health and CMV-seropositive. The CDR3 runs from the conserved cysteine through the conserved F or W. A D gene is named only where the DNA matches it firmly. Clone size appears in some rows only: once, few, many, or a class for an expanded clone.

J | V | length | D | size | DNA | CDR3
TRBJ1-4 | TRBV27 | 15 | . | . | TGTGCCAGCAGTTTAGAGCCGGGAATGGGTGAAAAACTGTTTTTT | CASSLEPGMGEKLFF
TRBJ2-1 | TRBV5-1 | 14 | TRBD1 | few | TGCGCCAGCACCCGGGACAGGGGTTACAATGAGCAGTTCTTC | CASTRDRGYNEQFF
TRBJ2-1 | TRBV9 | 15 | . | few | TGTGCCAGCACCCAGCAGGGGACTTCGCGGGGGGAGCAGTTCTTC | CASTQQGTSRGEQFF
TRBJ2-3 | TRBV5-1 | 15 | . | . | TGCGCCAGCAGCCTTACAGGAGGGTGGGCAGATACGCAGTATTTT | CASSLTGGWADTQYF
TRBJ2-2 | TRBV6-1 | 17 | TRBD2 | . | TGTGCCAGCAGTGGGGGAGCGGGGGGGCCCGAAACCGGGGAGCTGTTTTTT | CASSGGAGGPETGELFF
TRBJ1-1 | TRBV5-1 | 14 | . | once | TGCGCCAGCAGCTTTGCCGAGGGGAACACTGAAGCTTTCTTT | CASSFAEGNTEAFF
TRBJ2-2 | TRBV18 | 20 | . | . | TGTGCCAGCTCACCAACGAGGCATGTTTCACGTCGGTCGAACACCGGGGAGCTGTTTTTT | CASSPTRHVSRRSNTGELFF
TRBJ2-7 | TRBV2 | 14 | TRBD2 | . | TGTGCCAGCAGTTTCCTAGCGGGGGACTACGAGCAGTACTTC | CASSFLAGDYEQYF
TRBJ1-3 | TRBV9 | 14 | . | few | TGTGCCAGCAGCGTAGAGCTATCTGGAAACACCATATATTTT | CASSVELSGNTIYF
TRBJ1-5 | TRBV10-1 | 13 | . | . | TGCGCCAGCACTCACAGGTTCAATCAGCCCCAGCATTTT | CASTHRFNQPQHF
TRBJ2-7 | TRBV29-1 | 14 | . | once | TGCAGCGCCACTCATCGGACAAGATCCTACGAGCAGTACTTC | CSATHRTRSYEQYF
TRBJ2-1 | TRBV9 | 14 | . | . | TGTGCCAGCAGCCTTCGGTCGGGCTACAATGAGCAGTTCTTC | CASSLRSGYNEQFF
TRBJ1-4 | TRBV7-6 | 17 | . | . | TGTGCCAGCAGCCAATCGCCGGCGGGGCAGCGAAATGAAAAACTGTTTTTT | CASSQSPAGQRNEKLFF
TRBJ2-1 | TRBV2 | 13 | . | . | TGTGCCATGTCGGGGGGCCCCAAAAGGGAGCAGTTCTTC | CAMSGGPKREQFF
TRBJ1-1 | TRBV6-6 | 15 | . | . | TGTGCCAGCAGTTACTCGACGGGGGAGAACACTGAAGCTTTCTTT | CASSYSTGENTEAFF
TRBJ2-3 | TRBV29-1 | 15 | TRBD2 | . | TGCAGCGTCGCGGGACTAGCGGGCCGCACAGATACGCAGTATTTT | CSVAGLAGRTDTQYF
TRBJ1-1 | TRBV6-5 | 13 | . | few | TGTGCCAGCAGAAACAATCGGAACACTGAAGCTTTCTTT | CASRNNRNTEAFF